This T cell receptor beta chain was captured by sequencing in a study of blood T cell repertoires in COVID-19. For the study at large: There were acute and convalescent COVID-19 samples, and they came from the United States, Italy and Spain. The analysed material was cDNA or gDNA that came from T cells, B-cell-depleted T cells, or PBMCs.

J gave up 5 bases and V 4 bases, and 7 bases lay outside the gene matches. CDR3 length: 14 amino acids. Looked up from germline, CDR1 is MNHEY and CDR2 is SVGEGT. Produced via immunoSEQ multiplex PCR; TCRdb's table is partial and in-frame only. This table holds 100,000 to 150,000 clones, roughly four fifths found once. J is TRBJ2-5 and V is TRBV6-2 or TRBV6-3, with 7 bases that match TRBD2. The receptor was isolated from a man aged 25 to 40 with COVID-19, enrolled during active disease. Input material: peripheral blood. The CDR3 sequence: CASSWDYRAETQYF. In nucleotides, the CDR3 is TGTGCCAGCAGTTGGGACTATAGGGCGGAGACCCAGTACTTC.